A single sample gave rise to the 11 T cell receptor beta chains below, sequenced in a study of blood T cell repertoires in COVID-19. This table comes from immunoSEQ multiplex PCR, and its TCRdb copy is limited to in-frame clones, with some not included. The table records around 83,000 clones, over 65% of them present only once. Sequenced: peripheral blood. These receptors came from a woman between 70 and 85 years old with acute or convalescent COVID-19.

The V and J genes are TRBV19 and TRBJ1-2; no definite D call. From germline, CDR1 is LNHDA and CDR2 SQIVND (reference sequence). V lost 3 bases and J 0 bases, leaving 8 bases between the germline ends. There are 14 residues in the CDR3. CDR3 nucleotides: TGTGCCAGTAGTATTATTGCAGCTAACTATGGCTACACCTTC. Translating it yields CASSIIAANYGYTF.

The chain links TRBV7-6 to TRBJ1-1, with 7 bases lining up with TRBD1. Germline lookup yields CDR1 SGHVS and CDR2 FNYEAQ. This CDR3 is built from 15 residues. J was trimmed by 0 bases and V by 5 bases; bases with no gene match: 6. CDR3 sequence (DNA): TGTGCCAGCAGCCCATGGGACAGTGTGAACACTGAAGCTTTCTTT. Its translation: CASSPWDSVNTEAFF.

Here the CDR3 reads CASSVSGVPLETQYF. The CDR3, as DNA: TGCGCCAGCAGCGTGTCCGGGGTCCCGCTGGAGACCCAGTACTTC. The gene calls are TRBV5-1 and TRBJ2-5, with D maybe TRBD2 (5 bases). The CDR3 contains 15 residues. CDR1 is SGHRS, CDR2 YFSETQ, per germline. Trimming took off 4 bases at V and 5 bases at J, with 18 bases between the two ends.

The chain couples TRBV9 to TRBJ1-3; D unclear. This CDR3 contains 15 residues. Looked up from germline, CDR1 is SGDLS and CDR2 is YYNGEE. Trimming stripped 3 bases from V and 1 base from J, with 11 bases between. CDR3 sequence (DNA): TGTGCCAGCAGCGCCGGGGTCGGGTCTGGAAACACCATATATTTT. It translates to CASSAGVGSGNTIYF.

This chain connects TRBV9 to TRBJ2-5; TRBD2 is a possible D gene (6 bases). The length of the CDR3 is 14 residues. The germline V and J ends were trimmed by 4 bases and 2 bases, with 12 bases remaining between them. Looked up from germline, CDR1 is SGDLS and CDR2 is YYNGEE. DNA of the CDR3: TGTGCCAGCAGCCCCCTTCGGGGGCAAGAGACCCAGTACTTC. This gives the protein CASSPLRGQETQYF.

The chain uses TRBV14 and TRBJ2-1, with D unclear. The CDR3 runs to 12 residues. CDR1 SGHDN and CDR2 FVKESK come from the germline V gene. The V end was cut by 4 bases, the J end by 10 bases, with 11 bases between. The CDR3 is CASSRLPMEQFF. The CDR3 DNA follows: TGTGCCAGCAGCCGTCTCCCTATGGAGCAGTTCTTC.

The chain links TRBV5-1 to TRBJ2-5; 10 nucleotides line up with TRBD1. J gave up 4 bases and V 4 bases, and 7 bases lay outside the gene matches. There are 15 residues in the CDR3. The germline CDR1 and CDR2 sequences are SGHRS and YFSETQ. As DNA, the CDR3 is TGCGCCAGCAGCGCGGACAGGGGGTCACGAGAGACCCAGTACTTC. It yields the protein CASSADRGSRETQYF.

The genes are TRBV6-5 and TRBJ2-7; D not certain. Germline CDR1 MNHEY, CDR2 SVGAGI. V was clipped by 6 bases and J by 0 bases, with 15 bases between them. This CDR3 is 15 amino acids long. In DNA form, the CDR3 reads TGTGCCAGCAGATCGAGGTTATCGGGCTCCTACGAGCAGTACGTC. This gives the protein CASRSRLSGSYEQYV.

The chain carries TRBV18 and TRBJ2-2; 11 positions agree with TRBD1. The CDR3 consists of 16 residues. V was clipped by 3 bases and J by 4 bases; unmatched bases: 4. Germline values: CDR1 KGHSH, CDR2 LQKENI. The chain's CDR3 is CASSPGQGAFTGELFF. In nucleotides, the CDR3 is TGTGCCAGCTCACCTGGACAGGGGGCATTCACCGGGGAGCTGTTTTTT. Full variable domain (missing parts from reference TRBV18 and TRBJ2-2): NAGVMQNPRHLVRRRGQEARLRCSPMKGHSHVYWYRQLPEEGLKFMVYLQKENIIDESGMPKERFSAEFPKEGPSILRIQQVVRGDSAAYFCASSPGQGAFTGELFFGEGSRLTVL.

This chain connects TRBV9 to TRBJ2-1; 8 bases map to TRBD1. Germline CDR1 and CDR2: SGDLS and YYNGEE. This CDR3 has 14 amino acids. V lost 0 bases and J lost 10; bases outside the gene matches: 6. The CDR3 coding sequence is TGTGCCAGCAGCGTAGCAGGGGGCCGAGGAGAGCAGTTCTTC. Its protein product is CASSVAGGRGEQFF.

CDR3 protein: CATSSPGTNYGYTF. CDR3 in DNA: TGTGCCACCAGCTCCCCGGGGACTAACTATGGCTACACCTTC. The chain has TRBV15 and TRBJ1-2; D call uncertain. Trimming took 5 bases from V and 0 from J, leaving 10 bases between them. Per germline, CDR1 LNHNV and CDR2 YYDKDF (reference sequence). The CDR3 has 14 amino acids.